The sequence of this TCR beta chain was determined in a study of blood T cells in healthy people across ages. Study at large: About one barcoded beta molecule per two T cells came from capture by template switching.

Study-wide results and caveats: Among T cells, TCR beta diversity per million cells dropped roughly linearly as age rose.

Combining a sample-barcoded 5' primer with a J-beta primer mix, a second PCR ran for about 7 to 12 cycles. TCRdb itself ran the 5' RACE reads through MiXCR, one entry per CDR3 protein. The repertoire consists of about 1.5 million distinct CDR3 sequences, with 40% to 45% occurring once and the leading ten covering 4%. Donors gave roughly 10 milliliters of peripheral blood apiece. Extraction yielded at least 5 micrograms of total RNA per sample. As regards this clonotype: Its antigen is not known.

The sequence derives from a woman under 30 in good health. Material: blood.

The DNA of the CDR3 is TGTGCCAGCAGCTTAGGGGGCAGTATCTATGGCTACACCTTC. Residues: CASSLGGSIYGYTF. The chain recombines TRBV7-2 with TRBJ1-2, with D perhaps matching TRBD1 (5 bases). The CDR3 is 14 amino acids. The V gene's germline CDR1 is SGHTA and CDR2 FQGNSA. Trimming shortened V by 1 base and J by 4 bases, and 10 bases separated the two germline ends. The full variable domain, with the rest looked up from reference TRBV7-2 and TRBJ1-2, is GAGVSQSPSNKVTEKGKDVELRCDPISGHTALYWYRQSLGQGLEFLIYFQGNSAPDKSGLPSDRFSAERTGGSVSTLTIQRTQQEDSAVYLCASSLGGSIYGYTFGSGTRLTVV.